The clone carrying this T cell receptor (beta chain) was detected many times. Its antigen is not known. In the authors' methods: Researchers built a distant-metastasis classifier for papillary thyroid cancer that drew on CDR3 differences across clinicopathological groups. TCRdb re-called clones via MiXCR from the PCR reads. Here the V and J calls rest on TCRdb's processing, not on the authors' analysis. The data contain roughly 40,000 clones, over 10% of them singletons. The record originates from a study of metastatic and nonmetastatic thyroid tumors. Background on the study: Across blood and tumor or nodule tissue, repertoires from malignant and benign thyroid patients were compared with one another. Study observations and caveats: In both blood and tumor samples, TCR beta diversity was reported significantly higher for malignant than benign nodules.

All patients were treatment-naive before thyroid surgery. CDR3 length: 15 amino acids. Germline CDR1 MNHEY, CDR2 SVGEGT. Trimming shortened V by 0 bases and J by 0 bases, and 6 bases separated the two germline ends. The chain carries TRBV6-2 or TRBV6-3 and TRBJ2-1; D not certain. The source is a male donor with papillary thyroid cancer or a benign thyroid nodule (not recorded which). Some clones in this sample may be carry-over from other donors' samples. The specimen sequenced was blood. Here the CDR3 reads CASSYSWSSYNEQFF. For the CDR3, the DNA is TGTGCCAGCAGTTACTCATGGTCCTCCTACAATGAGCAGTTCTTC.